This entry lists 8 T cell receptor beta chains sequenced from one sample in a study of response to subunit inactivated influenza vaccine. Via MiXCR, TCRdb re-called the RT-PCR reads, giving one row per CDR3 protein. The sample includes fewer than 800,000 distinct CDR3 sequences, 15% to 17% of them seen just once. The source material was PBMCs from blood, sampled 12 days after vaccination. The receptors stem from a middle-aged man who received an inactivated influenza vaccine.

This clonotype was seen repeatedly, ten times or more. The chain employs TRBV15 and TRBJ2-7, with D possibly being TRBD1 (5 bases). The CDR3 is 14 residues long. V shed 1 base and J shed 2 bases, with 9 bases lying between them. Germline values: CDR1 LNHNV, CDR2 YYDKDF (reference sequence). In DNA, the CDR3 is TGTGCCACCAGCAGAGCGCAGGGTCCCTACGAGCAGTACTTC. Translated: CATSRAQGPYEQYF.

This clonotype was detected only a few times. V is TRBV24-1 and J is TRBJ2-1, with 10 bases lining up with TRBD1. From germline, CDR1 is KGHDR and CDR2 SFDVKD. With 10 bases clipped from V and 6 bases from J, the junction kept 8 bases outside the gene matches. The CDR3 is 14 residues long. CDR3 bases: TGTGCCACGGGGAGGGGACAGGGGCGCAATGAGCAGTTCTTC. This translates into CATGRGQGRNEQFF.

V and J are TRBV29-1 and TRBJ2-2; the D is unclear. Trimming removed 4 bases at V and 3 bases at J, with 6 bases between. The CDR3 has 12 amino acids. Germline values: CDR1 SQVTM, CDR2 ANQGSEA. CDR3 loop: CSVVTDTGELFF. The CDR3 DNA is TGCAGCGTTGTCACCGACACCGGGGAGCTGTTTTTT.

The V gene is TRBV29-1, the J gene TRBJ2-1, with 8 bases matching TRBD2. Trimming at V came to 7 bases and at J to 6 bases, leaving 5 bases not matched to a gene. The germline V gene encodes CDR1 SQVTM and CDR2 ANQGSEA. This CDR3 is built from 12 residues. The CDR3 protein is CSAEGTSNEQFF. The CDR3 coding sequence is TGCAGCGCCGAGGGGACTAGCAATGAGCAGTTCTTC.

The chain joins TRBV20-1 to TRBJ2-1; D could derive from TRBD1 or TRBD2 (6 bases each). V gave up 4 bases and J gave up 7 bases, with 23 bases separating them. CDR1 is DFQATT, CDR2 SNEGSKA, per germline (reference sequence). The CDR3 spans 16 residues. The CDR3 reads CSAKRGGLAIRNEQFF. Here the CDR3 DNA reads TGCAGTGCTAAAAGAGGGGGGCTAGCTATAAGGAATGAGCAGTTCTTC.

This chain uses TRBV30 with TRBJ2-2; unclear D gene. Germline V gene lookup returns CDR1 GTSNPN and CDR2 SVGIG (reference sequence). This CDR3 spans 13 amino acids. V shed 2 bases and J shed 5 bases, with 9 bases lying between them. CDR3 DNA: TGTGCCTGGAGTCGCCTTTCTACCGGGGAGCTGTTTTTT. This encodes CAWSRLSTGELFF.

J is TRBJ2-2 and V is TRBV20-1, with D possibly TRBD2 on 5 matching bases. Per the germline V gene, CDR1 is DFQATT and CDR2 is SNEGSKA (reference sequence). CDR3 size: 15 residues. Trimming took 1 base from V and 3 from J, leaving 12 bases between them. The CDR3 spells CSARGVEDYTGELFF. For the CDR3, the DNA is TGCAGTGCTAGAGGTGTAGAGGACTACACCGGGGAGCTGTTTTTT.

This clonotype was observed a handful of times. The rearrangement uses TRBV29-1 and TRBJ1-4; no clear D gene. This CDR3 is 14 amino acids long. Germline loops: CDR1 SQVTM, CDR2 ANQGSEA. Trimming shortened V by 1 base and J by 7 bases, and 13 bases separated the two germline ends. The CDR3 region has the DNA TGCAGCGTTGAAGGAACGGGGTTAGGTGAAAAACTGTTTTTT. Its translation: CSVEGTGLGEKLFF.